This T cell receptor (beta chain) was retrieved from a study of monozygotic twins with inflammatory bowel disease (dated by TCRdb to the late 2010s). Concerning the study at large: In total, some 30 monozygotic twin pairs made up the full study: 19 Danish pairs, all IBD-discordant, plus nine German pairs, of which four were IBD-concordant and five were IBD-discordant. The search for disease-associated traits relied mainly on comparing IBD patients with their genetically identical healthy co-twins within discordant pairs. Each individual had, on average, about 151 000 unique TCRalpha sequences and 181 000 unique TCRbeta sequences available for analysis.

According to the germline V gene (reference sequence), CDR1 reads DFQATT and CDR2 reads SNEGSKA. The CDR3 contains 14 residues, cysteine and phenylalanine counted. Only the protein sequence is given. About this clonotype itself: Its antigen has not been determined.

Library creation used 5' RACE. For each TCR library, approximately 3.5 ug of total RNA was used. For each sample, cDNA was synthesized in eight separate reactions using SMARTScribe reverse transcriptase. Unique molecular identifiers containing a 6-nucleotide sample barcode were introduced through template switching during cDNA synthesis. Two nested PCRs of around 15 and 10 cycles amplified the TCRalpha and TCRbeta cDNA, and bead purification followed each PCR. Before amplification, the cDNA was both treated with uracil DNA-glycosylase and purified with the QIAquick PCR purification kit. The second PCR was the step at which Illumina TruSeq-compatible adapters and sample-specific barcodes were added. Library quality and concentration were assessed using TapeStation and Qubit, and about 5.2 ng of each library was pooled. Sequencing of pooled libraries was carried out on an Illumina HiSeq2500 single-index Rapid Run using 2 x 100 bp reads and custom sequencing primers. In the paper's pipeline: MiGEC version 1.2.6 was used for UMI-based consensus assembly, which corrected PCR and sequencing errors. MiXCR version 2.1.1 handled V(D)J alignment, clonotype assembly and CDR3 extraction. To normalise gene usage, clonotype sharing and MAIT/NKT TCR abundance, the top 1000, 10 000 and 20 000 clonotypes in each sample were analysed. Diversity was computed as the inverse Simpson index with the vegan R package after downsampling to 27 000 UMIs. Statistical testing used paired Mann-Whitney U tests on the discordant twin pairs and applied Benjamini-Hochberg correction for multiple testing. Reads reprocessed by TCRdb are summarized as one entry per CDR3 protein sequence, and DNA is absent. TCRdb's processing, not the study's, gives the V and J calls here. This specimen's table enumerates a few hundred thousand distinct CDR3 sequences. The top ten constitute 2.4% of the sample.

A roughly 2.7 ml peripheral blood sample was drawn into PAXgene tubes per donor and stored at -80°C. Without any T cell sorting, total RNA was extracted from whole blood using the PAXgene blood miRNA kit on an automated QIAcube. Peripheral blood from monozygotic twin pairs concordant or discordant for inflammatory bowel disease was subjected to deep TCRalpha and TCRbeta repertoire profiling with unique molecular barcoding. Smoking habits were recorded for all twin pairs, and each individual was classified as a current, former or never smoker. General study outcomes and caveats: The results gave no support for a single strong signal or clonotype linked to IBD. Fewer clonotypes were shared with other individuals by IBD patients than by healthy twins, most markedly in patients showing signs of disease activity. Concordant and discordant twins showed no difference in repertoire similarity, possibly because of limited statistical power. Different T cell subtypes could not be distinguished in the analysis. Because patients received different immunosuppressive treatments, the repertoires may have picked up extra background noise and variability between individuals. Measured by the inverse Simpson index, TCRbeta repertoire diversity was lower in IBD patients than in their healthy co-twins.

The sequenced material came from blood. The receptor was derived from a human donor with ulcerative colitis or Crohn's disease, or a healthy co-twin of an affected twin (not recorded which). The sequence joins TRBV20-1 to TRBJ2-4; TCRdb outputs TRBD2, but without DNA this stays unchecked. The CDR3 loop reads CSAPGLAGGYIQYF.